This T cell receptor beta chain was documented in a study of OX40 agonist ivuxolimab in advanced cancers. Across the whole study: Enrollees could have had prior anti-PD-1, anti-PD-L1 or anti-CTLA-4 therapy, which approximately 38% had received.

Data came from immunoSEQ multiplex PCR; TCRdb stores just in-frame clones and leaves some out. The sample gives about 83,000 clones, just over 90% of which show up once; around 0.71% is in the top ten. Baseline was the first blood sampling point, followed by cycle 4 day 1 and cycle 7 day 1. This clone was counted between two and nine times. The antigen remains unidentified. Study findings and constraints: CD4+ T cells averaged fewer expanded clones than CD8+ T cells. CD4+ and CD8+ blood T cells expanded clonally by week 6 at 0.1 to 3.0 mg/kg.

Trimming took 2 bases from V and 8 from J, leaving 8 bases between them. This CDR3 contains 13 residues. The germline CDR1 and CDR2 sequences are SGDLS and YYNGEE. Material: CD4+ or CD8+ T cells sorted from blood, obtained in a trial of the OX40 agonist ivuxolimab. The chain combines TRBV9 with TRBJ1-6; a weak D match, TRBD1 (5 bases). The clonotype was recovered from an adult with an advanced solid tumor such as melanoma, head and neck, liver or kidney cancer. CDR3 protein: CASSVGPDSPLHF. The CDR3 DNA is TGTGCCAGCAGCGTGGGACCCGATTCACCCCTCCACTTT.